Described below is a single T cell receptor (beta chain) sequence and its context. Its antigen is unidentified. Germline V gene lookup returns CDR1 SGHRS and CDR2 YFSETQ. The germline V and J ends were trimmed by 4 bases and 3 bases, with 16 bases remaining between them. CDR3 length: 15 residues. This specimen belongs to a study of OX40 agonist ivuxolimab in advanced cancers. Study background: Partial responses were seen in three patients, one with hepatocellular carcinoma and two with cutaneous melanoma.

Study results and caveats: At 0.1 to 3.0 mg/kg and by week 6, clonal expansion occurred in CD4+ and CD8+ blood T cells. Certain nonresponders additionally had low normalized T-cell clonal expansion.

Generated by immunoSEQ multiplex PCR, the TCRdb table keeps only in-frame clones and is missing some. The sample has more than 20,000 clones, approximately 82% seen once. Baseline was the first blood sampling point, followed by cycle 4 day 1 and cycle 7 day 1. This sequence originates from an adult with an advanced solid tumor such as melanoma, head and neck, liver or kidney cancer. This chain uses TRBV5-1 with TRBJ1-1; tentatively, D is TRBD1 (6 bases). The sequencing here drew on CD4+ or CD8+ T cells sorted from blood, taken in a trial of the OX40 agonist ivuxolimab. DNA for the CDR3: TGCGCCAGCAGCCAGGAAGGGGGGAGGGACACTGAAGCTTTCTTT. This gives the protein CASSQEGGRDTEAFF.